These 16 T cell receptor beta chains share one sample of origin, sequenced in a study of T cell changes during pregnancy in multiple sclerosis. Here immunoSEQ multiplex PCR was the method, and the copy in TCRdb shows in-frame clones only, minus some. The sample has approximately 30,000 clones, almost 90% seen once. The material sequenced was CD8+ T cells from peripheral blood mononuclear cells, taken in the second trimester of pregnancy. The source of these receptors is a female donor with multiple sclerosis, enrolled in a pregnancy study.

This clone was recorded once. The rearrangement joins TRBV4-3 to TRBJ2-3, with 7 bases matching TRBD1. The V gene end was trimmed by 4 bases and the J gene end by 4 bases; junction bases not matched to a gene: 8. The CDR3 spans 15 residues. Germline lookup yields CDR1 LGHNA and CDR2 YSLEER. This CDR3 reads CASSPTVGGSDTQYF. The CDR3 DNA follows: TGCGCCAGCAGCCCGACAGTAGGGGGCTCAGATACGCAGTATTTT.

This chain connects TRBV21-1 to TRBJ1-2; the DNA was not used to check the table's D call, TRBD1. TRBV21-1 is deemed a pseudogene. CDR3 length equals 13 residues. DNA for the CDR3: TGTGCCAGCAGCCGACAGGGGGCCAGTGGCTACACCTTC. This codes for CASSRQGASGYTF.

The CDR3, as DNA: TGTGCCTGGAGAGCAGGGACAGGGTATGGCTACACCTTC. This translates into CAWRAGTGYGYTF. The rearrangement uses TRBV30 and TRBJ1-2; TRBD1 aligns across 9 bases. The V gene's germline CDR1 is GTSNPN and CDR2 SVGIG (reference sequence). Trimming cost V 3 bases and J 5 bases; bases outside gene matches: 4. CDR3 length equals 13 residues.

The J gene is TRBJ2-5, the V gene TRBV5-1, with TRBD2 identical over 11 bases. The CDR3 has 14 amino acids. Germline CDR1 and CDR2: SGHRS and YFSETQ. V trimming: 6 bases; J trimming: 2 bases; junction bases outside the gene matches: 3. CDR3 loop: CASKRLAGQETQYF. The CDR3, as DNA: TGCGCCAGCAAGAGACTAGCGGGGCAAGAGACCCAGTACTTC. The entire variable domain, with the rest obtained from reference TRBV5-1 and TRBJ2-5, is as follows: KAGVTQTPRYLIKTRGQQVTLSCSPISGHRSVSWYQQTPGQGLQFLFEYFSETQRNKGNFPGRFSGRQFSNSRSEMNVSTLELGDSALYLCASKRLAGQETQYFGPGTRLLVL.

The chain employs TRBV5-4 and TRBJ2-1; D is unclear. The ends were cut back, 0 bases at V and 8 bases at J, with 3 bases in the middle. The CDR3 has 11 residues. Germline values: CDR1 SGHNT, CDR2 YYREEE (reference sequence). CDR3 coding DNA: TGTGCCAGCAGCTTGGCGGATGAGCAGTTCTTC. This translates into CASSLADEQFF.

V and J are TRBV10-3 and TRBJ1-1; D may be TRBD1 (6 bases). Germline V lookup: CDR1 ENHRY, CDR2 SYGVKD. The CDR3 length is 14 residues. The V end was cut by 2 bases, the J end by 8 bases, with 15 bases between. In nucleotides, the CDR3 is TGTGCCATCAGTGAGCCTTTGGGGGGGGCGGAAGCTTTCTTT. This sequence encodes CAISEPLGGAEAFF.

V and J are TRBV19 and TRBJ1-1, with D perhaps matching TRBD1 (6 bases). Trimming cost V 2 bases and J 1 base, with 8 bases left between them. Per the germline V gene, CDR1 is LNHDA and CDR2 is SQIVND (reference sequence). The CDR3 runs 14 residues. CDR3 in DNA: TGTGCCAGTAGTATAAGCAGGGGGAACACTGAAGCTTTCTTT. Its protein is CASSISRGNTEAFF.

The chain employs TRBV7-3 and TRBJ2-1; TRBD2 matches 7 bases. Germline trimming cut 6 bases from V and 0 bases from J; bases unmatched to any gene: 5. Germline CDR1 SGHTA, CDR2 FQGTGA. The CDR3 is 15 amino acids. The CDR3 bases are TGTGCCAGCAGTTCTAGCGGCGGCTCCTACAATGAGCAGTTCTTC. It codes for CASSSSGGSYNEQFF.

The V call is TRBV10-2, the J call TRBJ1-2; TRBD1 is a possible D gene (5 bases). Germline values: CDR1 WSHSY, CDR2 SAAADI. Deletions cut 1 base from V and 5 bases from J, with 14 bases between. The length of the CDR3 is 15 residues. The CDR3 loop is CASSEWGDVGYGYTF. Here the CDR3 DNA reads TGCGCCAGCAGTGAGTGGGGGGACGTCGGGTATGGCTACACCTTC.

This clone turned up a few times. The chain has TRBV9 and TRBJ1-3; a possible D gene is TRBD1 (6 bases). Germline loops: CDR1 SGDLS, CDR2 YYNGEE. V shed 3 bases and J shed 2 bases, with 12 bases lying between them. CDR3 length: 15 amino acids. DNA for the CDR3: TGTGCCAGCAGCGACCGGACAGACCCTGGAAACACCATATATTTT. Translating gives CASSDRTDPGNTIYF.

The chain couples TRBV18 to TRBJ2-7; D uncertain. CDR1 KGHSH and CDR2 LQKENI come from the germline V gene. Trimming stripped 5 bases from V and 1 base from J, with 3 bases between. The CDR3 sequence is 11 residues long. CDR3 protein: CASSESYEQYF. The CDR3 DNA follows: TGTGCCAGCTCAGAGTCCTACGAGCAGTACTTC.

J is TRBJ2-7 and V is TRBV27; tentatively, D is TRBD2 (6 bases). The length of the CDR3 is 17 residues. V dropped 8 bases and J dropped 2 bases, with 25 bases sitting between them. Germline CDR1 is MNHEY and CDR2 is SMNVEV (reference sequence). The CDR3 sequence: CASGPSRMEGLTYEQYF. The CDR3 nucleotides read TGTGCCAGCGGCCCGTCTCGGATGGAGGGCCTGACCTACGAGCAGTACTTC.

The V gene is TRBV2, the J gene TRBJ2-7, with TRBD2 matching over 13 bases. This CDR3 region has 15 residues. The junction had 5 bases not matched to a gene; V was cut back by 6 bases and J by 3 bases. The germline gives CDR1 SNHLY, CDR2 FYNNEI. The CDR3 region is CASRETSGGHYEQYF. CDR3 DNA sequence: TGTGCCAGCAGAGAGACTAGCGGGGGGCACTACGAGCAGTACTTC. The full variable domain, with the rest looked up from reference TRBV2 and TRBJ2-7, is EPEVTQTPSHQVTQMGQEVILRCVPISNHLYFYWYRQILGQKVEFLVSFYNNEISEKSEIFDDQFSVERPDGSNFTLKIRSTKLEDSAMYFCASRETSGGHYEQYFGPGTRLTVT.

The chain carries TRBV5-6 and TRBJ2-2; TRBD1 might be the D (6 bases). This CDR3 comprises 16 residues. V lost 4 bases, J lost 4 bases, and 17 bases lay in between. CDR1 is SGHDT, CDR2 YYEEEE, per germline. DNA for the CDR3: TGTGCCAGCAGCCGTACAGGGTCGGTTGGCACCGGGGAGCTGTTTTTT. Amino acids: CASSRTGSVGTGELFF.

The rearrangement links TRBV6-1 to TRBJ2-2; the match to TRBD1 covers 10 bases. The V gene end was trimmed by 10 bases and the J gene end by 3 bases; junction bases not matched to a gene: 2. The CDR3 is 13 amino acids. CDR1 MNHNS and CDR2 SASEGT come from the germline V gene. The DNA of the CDR3 is TGTGCCACCGGGACAGGGGACACCGGGGAGCTGTTTTTT. As protein: CATGTGDTGELFF.

V gene TRBV9 combines with J gene TRBJ2-3; 7 positions agree with TRBD2. Germline V gene data show CDR1 as SGDLS and CDR2 as YYNGEE. V lost 0 bases to trimming and J lost 2 bases; unmatched junction nucleotides: 3. The length of the CDR3 is 15 residues. For the CDR3, the DNA is TGTGCCAGCAGCGTAGGGGGGACTAACACAGATACGCAGTATTTT. This translates into CASSVGGTNTDTQYF. The entire variable domain, with the rest obtained from reference TRBV9 and TRBJ2-3, is as follows: DSGVTQTPKHLITATGQRVTLRCSPRSGDLSVYWYQQSLDQGLQFLIQYYNGEERAKGNILERFSAQQFPDLHSELNLSSLELGDSALYFCASSVGGTNTDTQYFGPGTRLTVL.